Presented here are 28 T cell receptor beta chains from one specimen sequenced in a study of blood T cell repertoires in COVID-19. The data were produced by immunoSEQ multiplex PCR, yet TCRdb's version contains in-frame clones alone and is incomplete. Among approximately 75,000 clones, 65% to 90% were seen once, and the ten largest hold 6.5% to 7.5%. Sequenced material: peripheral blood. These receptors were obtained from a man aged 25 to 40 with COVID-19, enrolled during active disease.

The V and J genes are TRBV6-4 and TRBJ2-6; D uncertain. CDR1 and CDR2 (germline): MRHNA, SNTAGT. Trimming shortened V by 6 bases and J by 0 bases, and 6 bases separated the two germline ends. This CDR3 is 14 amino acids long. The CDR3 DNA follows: TGTGCCAGCAGCCCCTTCTCTGGGGCCAACGTCCTGACTTTC. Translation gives CASSPFSGANVLTF.

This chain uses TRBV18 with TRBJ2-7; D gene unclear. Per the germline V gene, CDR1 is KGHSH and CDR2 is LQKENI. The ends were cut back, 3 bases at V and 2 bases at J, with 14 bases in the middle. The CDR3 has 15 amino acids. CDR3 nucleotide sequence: TGTGCCAGCTCACCTATGTTGGGCAGAACCTACGAGCAGTACTTC. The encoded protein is CASSPMLGRTYEQYF.

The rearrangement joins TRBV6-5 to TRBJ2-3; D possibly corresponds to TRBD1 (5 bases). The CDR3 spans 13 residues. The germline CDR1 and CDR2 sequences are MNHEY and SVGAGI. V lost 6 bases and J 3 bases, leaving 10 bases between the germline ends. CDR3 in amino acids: CASRRDRTDTQYF. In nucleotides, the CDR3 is TGTGCCAGCAGGAGAGACAGAACAGATACGCAGTATTTT.

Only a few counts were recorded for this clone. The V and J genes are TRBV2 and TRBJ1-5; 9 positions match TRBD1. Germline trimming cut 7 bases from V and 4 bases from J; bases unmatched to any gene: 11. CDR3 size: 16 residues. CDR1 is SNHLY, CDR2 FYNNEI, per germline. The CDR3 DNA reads TGTGCCAGCACCCCCCATCGGGACAGGGTTAATCAGCCCCAGCATTTT. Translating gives CASTPHRDRVNQPQHF.

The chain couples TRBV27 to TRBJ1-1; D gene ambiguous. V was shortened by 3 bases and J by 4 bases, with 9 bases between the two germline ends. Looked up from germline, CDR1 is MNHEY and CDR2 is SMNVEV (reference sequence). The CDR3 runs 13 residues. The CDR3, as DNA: TGTGCCAGCAGTTTCCGGGAGAGCACTGAAGCTTTCTTT. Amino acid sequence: CASSFRESTEAFF.

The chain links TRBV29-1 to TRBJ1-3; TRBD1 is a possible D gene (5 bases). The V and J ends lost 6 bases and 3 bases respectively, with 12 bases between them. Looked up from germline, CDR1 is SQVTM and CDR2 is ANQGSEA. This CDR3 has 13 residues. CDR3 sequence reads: CSVTSGDGNTIYF. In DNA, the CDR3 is TGCAGCGTCACCTCGGGGGATGGAAACACCATATATTTT.

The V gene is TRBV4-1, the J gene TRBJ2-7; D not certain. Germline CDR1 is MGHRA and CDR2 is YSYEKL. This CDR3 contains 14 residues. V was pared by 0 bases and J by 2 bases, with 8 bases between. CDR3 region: CASSQDPVAYEQYF. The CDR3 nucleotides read TGCGCCAGCAGCCAAGATCCGGTTGCCTACGAGCAGTACTTC.

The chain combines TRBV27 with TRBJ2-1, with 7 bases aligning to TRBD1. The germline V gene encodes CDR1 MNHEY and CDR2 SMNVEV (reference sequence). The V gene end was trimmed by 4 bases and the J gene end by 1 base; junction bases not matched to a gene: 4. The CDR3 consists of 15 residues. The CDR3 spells CASSSGTASYNEQFF. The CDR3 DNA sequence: TGTGCCAGCAGTTCCGGGACAGCATCCTACAATGAGCAGTTCTTC.

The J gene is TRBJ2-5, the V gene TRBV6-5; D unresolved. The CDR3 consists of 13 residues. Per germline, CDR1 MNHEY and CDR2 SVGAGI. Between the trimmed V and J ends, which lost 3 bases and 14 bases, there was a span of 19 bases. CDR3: CASSYSLSKVTYF. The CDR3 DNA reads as TGTGCCAGCAGTTATTCCCTCTCTAAGGTGACTTACTTC.

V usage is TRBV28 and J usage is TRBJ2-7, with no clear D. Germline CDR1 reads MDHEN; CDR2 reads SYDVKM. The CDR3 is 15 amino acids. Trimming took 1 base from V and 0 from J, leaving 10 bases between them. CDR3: CASSLFRSSSYEQYF. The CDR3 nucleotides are TGTGCCAGCAGTTTATTCAGATCAAGCTCCTACGAGCAGTACTTC.

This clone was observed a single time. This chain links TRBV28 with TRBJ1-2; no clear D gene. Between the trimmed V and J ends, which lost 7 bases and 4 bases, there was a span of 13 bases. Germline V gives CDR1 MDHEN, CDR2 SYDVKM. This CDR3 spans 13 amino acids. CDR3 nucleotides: TGTGCCAGCACCAACCTCCCGAGCTATGGCTACACCTTC. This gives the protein CASTNLPSYGYTF.

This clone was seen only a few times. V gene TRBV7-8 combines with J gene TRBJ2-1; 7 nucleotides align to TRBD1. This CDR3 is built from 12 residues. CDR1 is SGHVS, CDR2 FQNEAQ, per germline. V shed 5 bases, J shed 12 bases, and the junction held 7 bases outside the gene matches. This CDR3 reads CASSTSGGRQFF. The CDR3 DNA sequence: TGTGCCAGCAGCACATCAGGGGGTCGGCAGTTCTTC.

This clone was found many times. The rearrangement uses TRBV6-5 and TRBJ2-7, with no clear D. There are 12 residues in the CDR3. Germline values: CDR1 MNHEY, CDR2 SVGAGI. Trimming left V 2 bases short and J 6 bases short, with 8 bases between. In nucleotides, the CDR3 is TGTGCCAGCAGTTACCTACCCGGCGAGCAGTACTTC. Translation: CASSYLPGEQYF.

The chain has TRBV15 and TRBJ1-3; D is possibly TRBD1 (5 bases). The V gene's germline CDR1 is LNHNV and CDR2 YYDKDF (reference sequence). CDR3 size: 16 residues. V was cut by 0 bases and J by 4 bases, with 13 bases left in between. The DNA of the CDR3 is TGTGCCACCAGCAGAGAGGGCCAGGGTAGAGGAAACACCATATATTTT. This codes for CATSREGQGRGNTIYF.

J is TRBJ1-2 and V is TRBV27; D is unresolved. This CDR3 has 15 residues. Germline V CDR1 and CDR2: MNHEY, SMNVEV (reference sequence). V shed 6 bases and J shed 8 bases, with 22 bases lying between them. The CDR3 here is CASRPRELGLHGYTF. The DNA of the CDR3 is TGTGCCAGCAGGCCTAGAGAGTTAGGCCTGCACGGCTACACCTTC.

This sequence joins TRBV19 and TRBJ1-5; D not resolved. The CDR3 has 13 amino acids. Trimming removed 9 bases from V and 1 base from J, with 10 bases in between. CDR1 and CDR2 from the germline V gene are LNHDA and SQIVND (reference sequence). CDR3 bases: TGTGCCAGCGGAACAGAGAGCAATCAGCCCCAGCATTTT. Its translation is CASGTESNQPQHF.

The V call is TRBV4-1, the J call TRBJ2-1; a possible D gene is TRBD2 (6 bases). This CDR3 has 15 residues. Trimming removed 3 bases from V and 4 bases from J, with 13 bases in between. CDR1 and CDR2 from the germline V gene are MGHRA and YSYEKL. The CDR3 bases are TGCGCCAGCAGCCACCCCACCGGGACTTACAATGAGCAGTTCTTC. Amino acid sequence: CASSHPTGTYNEQFF.

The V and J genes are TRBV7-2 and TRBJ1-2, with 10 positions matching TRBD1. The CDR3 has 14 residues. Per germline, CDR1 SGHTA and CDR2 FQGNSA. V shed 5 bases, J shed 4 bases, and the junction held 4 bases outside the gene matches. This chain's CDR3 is CASSTRQGAYGYTF. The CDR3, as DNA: TGTGCCAGCAGCACTCGACAGGGGGCCTATGGCTACACCTTC.

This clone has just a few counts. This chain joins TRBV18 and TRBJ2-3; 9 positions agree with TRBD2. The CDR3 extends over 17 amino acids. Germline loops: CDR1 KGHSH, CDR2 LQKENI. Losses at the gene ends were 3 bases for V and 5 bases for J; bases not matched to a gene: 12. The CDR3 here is CASSPRSSGIEGDTQYF. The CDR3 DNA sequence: TGTGCCAGCTCACCGCGCTCTAGCGGGATAGAAGGAGATACGCAGTATTTT.

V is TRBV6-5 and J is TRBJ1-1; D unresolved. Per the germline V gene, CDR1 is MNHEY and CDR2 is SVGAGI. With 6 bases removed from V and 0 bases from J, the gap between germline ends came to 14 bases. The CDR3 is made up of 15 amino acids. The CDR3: CASSPGGNLNTEAFF. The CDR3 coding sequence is TGTGCCAGCAGCCCCGGTGGTAATTTGAACACTGAAGCTTTCTTT.

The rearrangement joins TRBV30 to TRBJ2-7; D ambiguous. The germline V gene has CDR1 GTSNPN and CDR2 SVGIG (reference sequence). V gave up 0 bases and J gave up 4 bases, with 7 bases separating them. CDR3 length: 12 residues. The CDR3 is CAWSVLRYEQYF. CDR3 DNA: TGTGCCTGGAGTGTACTTCGTTACGAGCAGTACTTC.

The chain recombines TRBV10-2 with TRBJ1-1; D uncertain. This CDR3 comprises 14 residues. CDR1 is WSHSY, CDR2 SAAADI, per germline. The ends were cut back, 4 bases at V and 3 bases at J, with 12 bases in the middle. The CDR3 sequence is CASSGRRGYTEAFF. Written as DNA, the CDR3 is TGCGCCAGCAGTGGTAGAAGAGGTTACACTGAAGCTTTCTTT.

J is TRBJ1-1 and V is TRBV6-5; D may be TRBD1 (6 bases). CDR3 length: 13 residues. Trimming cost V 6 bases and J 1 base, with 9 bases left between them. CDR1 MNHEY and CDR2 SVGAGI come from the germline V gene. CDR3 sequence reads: CASRPQGNTEAFF. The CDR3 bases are TGTGCCAGCAGACCACAGGGGAACACTGAAGCTTTCTTT.

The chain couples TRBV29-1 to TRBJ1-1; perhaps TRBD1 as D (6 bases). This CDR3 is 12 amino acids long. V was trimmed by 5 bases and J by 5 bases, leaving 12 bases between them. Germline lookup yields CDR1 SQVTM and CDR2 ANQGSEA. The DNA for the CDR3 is TGCAGCGTTCTGGGGGCAGTAACTGAAGCTTTCTTT. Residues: CSVLGAVTEAFF.

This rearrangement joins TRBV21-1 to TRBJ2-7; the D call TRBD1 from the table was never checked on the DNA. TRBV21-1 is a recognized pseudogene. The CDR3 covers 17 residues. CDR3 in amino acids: CASSKGTEDRVIYEQYF. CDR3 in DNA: TGTGCCAGCAGCAAGGGTACAGAGGACAGGGTTATCTACGAGCAGTACTTC.

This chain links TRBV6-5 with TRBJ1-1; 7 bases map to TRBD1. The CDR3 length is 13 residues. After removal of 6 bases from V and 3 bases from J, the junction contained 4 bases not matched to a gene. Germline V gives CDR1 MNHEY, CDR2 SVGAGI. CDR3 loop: CASRTGAYTEAFF. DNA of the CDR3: TGTGCCAGCAGAACAGGGGCGTACACTGAAGCTTTCTTT.

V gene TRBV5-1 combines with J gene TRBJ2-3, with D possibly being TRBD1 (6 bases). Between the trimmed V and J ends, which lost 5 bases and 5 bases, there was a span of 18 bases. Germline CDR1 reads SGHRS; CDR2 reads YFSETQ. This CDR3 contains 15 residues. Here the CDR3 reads CASRIDGRGRDTQYF. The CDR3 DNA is TGCGCCAGCAGGATCGATGGCAGGGGCAGAGATACGCAGTATTTT.

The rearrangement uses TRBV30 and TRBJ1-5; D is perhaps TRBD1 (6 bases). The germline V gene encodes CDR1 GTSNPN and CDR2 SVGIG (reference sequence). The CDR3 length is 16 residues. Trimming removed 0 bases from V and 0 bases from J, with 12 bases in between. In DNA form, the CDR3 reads TGTGCCTGGAGTGTAAACCGGGGACATAGCAATCAGCCCCAGCATTTT. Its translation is CAWSVNRGHSNQPQHF.